The rows below give T cell receptor beta chains drawn from one sample of a study of long-term antiretroviral therapy in people with HIV. Using immunoSEQ multiplex PCR, the repertoire was profiled, and TCRdb retains in-frame clones only, with some absent. The data contain about 39,000 clones, around 85% of them singletons. Sequences were derived from unsorted PBMCs, sampled 3.1 years after starting antiretroviral therapy. The receptors derive from a woman between 50 and 59 years old with HIV. Each CDR3 is given with its conserved first and last residue. A D gene is named only where the DNA matches it firmly. Rows may omit the clone size; those that give it use once, few, many or a size class.

.,TRBJ2-7,TRBV6-5,.,14,CASSYKQLGYEQYF,TGTGCCAGCAGTTATAAACAACTGGGCTACGAGCAGTACTTC
.,TRBJ1-1,TRBV15,TRBD1,14,CATSTGTGRTEAFF,TGTGCCACCAGCACTGGGACAGGGCGGACTGAAGCTTTCTTT
.,TRBJ1-3,TRBV27,.,13,CASRPSGGNTIYF,TGTGCCAGCAGACCTTCGGGGGGAAACACCATATATTTT
few,TRBJ1-5,TRBV10-2,.,15,CASSESWQVNQPQHF,TGCGCCAGCAGTGAGTCGTGGCAGGTCAATCAGCCCCAGCATTTT
once,TRBJ2-2,TRBV30,.,13,CARNRENTGELFF,TGTGCCAGAAACAGGGAAAACACCGGGGAGCTGTTTTTT
.,TRBJ2-1,TRBV12-5,.,12,CASGLPRDEQFF,TGTGCTAGTGGTTTGCCCCGGGATGAGCAGTTCTTC
once,TRBJ1-5,TRBV27,.,13,CASSLAPNQPQHF,TGTGCCAGCAGTTTAGCCCCTAATCAGCCCCAGCATTTT
.,TRBJ1-2,TRBV4-3,.,15,CASSQEVGQRNGYTF,TGCGCCAGCAGCCAAGAGGTTGGTCAAAGGAATGGCTACACCTTC
.,TRBJ2-4,TRBV7-8,TRBD1,14,CASSLGQGSNIQYF,TGTGCCAGCAGCTTAGGACAGGGGTCAAACATTCAGTACTTC
.,TRBJ1-2,TRBV5-1,TRBD1,15,CASSSTLTGGNGYTF,TGCGCCAGCAGCTCGACCCTTACAGGGGGCAATGGCTACACCTTC
.,TRBJ2-4,TRBV7-2,TRBD2,13,CASSRSGGDIQYF,TGTGCCAGCAGCCGGAGCGGGGGGGACATTCAGTACTTC
.,TRBJ2-1,TRBV4-2,TRBD2,17,CASSGLGSGGVYNEQFF,TGTGCCAGCAGCGGTTTGGGGAGCGGGGGGGTTTACAATGAGCAGTTCTTC
.,TRBJ1-5,TRBV15,TRBD1,14,CATSHRGSNQPQHF,TGTGCCACCAGCCACAGGGGAAGCAATCAGCCCCAGCATTTT
.,TRBJ2-7,TRBV15,TRBD2,15,CATSRGTSGVYEQYF,TGTGCCACCAGCAGAGGAACTAGCGGGGTATACGAGCAGTACTTC
.,TRBJ1-1,TRBV4-2,.,14,CASSSVGMNTEAFF,TGTGCCAGCAGCTCCGTGGGGATGAACACTGAAGCTTTCTTT
.,TRBJ1-2,TRBV2,TRBD1,14,CASRLLGTGDGYTF,TGTGCCAGCAGACTACTCGGGACAGGTGATGGCTACACCTTC
.,TRBJ2-7,TRBV5-6,.,15,CASSFSTRPFYEQYF,TGTGCCAGCAGCTTCTCCACAAGACCTTTCTACGAGCAGTACTTC
.,TRBJ1-2,TRBV7-8,.,15,CASSQRRQLTYGYTF,TGTGCCAGCAGCCAGAGGCGACAGCTTACCTATGGCTACACCTTC
.,TRBJ2-1,TRBV10-1,TRBD2,14,CARRLAGGHSEQFF,TGCGCCAGGAGACTAGCGGGGGGGCATAGTGAGCAGTTCTTC
few,TRBJ2-7,TRBV5-1,.,12,CASSLDRYEQYF,TGCGCCAGCAGCTTGGACAGGTACGAGCAGTACTTC
few,TRBJ1-3,TRBV9,TRBD1,16,CASSVGLRGQGNTIYF,TGTGCCAGCAGCGTAGGTCTCAGGGGGCAGGGAAACACCATATATTTT
.,TRBJ1-1,TRBV5-1,.,16,CASSLRGQSMNTEAFF,TGCGCCAGCAGCTTGAGGGGTCAGTCCATGAACACTGAAGCTTTCTTT
.,TRBJ2-3,TRBV4-2,TRBD2,18,CASSQEPSGGARTDTQYF,TGTGCCAGCAGCCAAGAACCCAGCGGGGGGGCGAGGACAGATACGCAGTATTTT
.,TRBJ1-1,TRBV5-1,.,13,CASNRQEGTEAFF,TGCGCCAGCAACCGACAGGAGGGCACTGAAGCTTTCTTT
once,TRBJ2-3,TRBV4-1,.,12,CASSQVVDTQYF,TGCGCCAGCAGCCAAGTCGTAGATACGCAGTATTTT
.,TRBJ2-7,TRBV11-2,.,19,CASSLASGPRVFLSYEQYF,TGTGCCAGCAGCTTAGCATCTGGCCCAAGGGTCTTCCTTTCCTACGAGCAGTACTTC
few,TRBJ2-7,TRBV7-9,TRBD2,16,CASRPTGTSGGGEQYF,TGTGCCAGCAGACCAACCGGGACTAGCGGGGGAGGCGAGCAGTACTTC
.,TRBJ1-1,TRBV7-9,.,13,CASSLVHGAEAFF,TGTGCCAGCAGCTTGGTTCATGGTGCTGAAGCTTTCTTT
few,TRBJ1-6,TRBV9,.,15,CASSVGQGGVSPLHF,TGTGCCAGCAGCGTAGGGCAGGGAGGGGTTTCACCCCTCCACTTT
.,TRBJ1-6,TRBV5-4,TRBD1,14,CASSFGTGNSPLHF,TGTGCCAGCAGCTTCGGGACAGGGAATTCACCCCTCCACTTT
.,TRBJ1-3,TRBV6-1,.,13,CASSERVGNTIYF,TGTGCCAGCAGTGAGAGGGTTGGAAACACCATATATTTT
.,TRBJ2-1,TRBV7-3,.,14,CASSLEKGRGEQFF,TGTGCCAGCAGCTTAGAGAAGGGGAGAGGTGAGCAGTTCTTC
.,TRBJ2-1,TRBV6-5,.,14,CASSYAGLGAEQFF,TGTGCCAGCAGTTACGCAGGATTAGGCGCTGAGCAGTTCTTC
.,TRBJ2-3,TRBV6-4,.,14,CASSLGDHTDTQYF,TGTGCCAGCAGCCTAGGGGATCACACAGATACGCAGTATTTT
.,TRBJ1-5,TRBV2,TRBD1,14,CASDRQGAVQPQHF,TGTGCCAGCGACCGACAGGGGGCGGTTCAGCCCCAGCATTTT
few,TRBJ1-3,TRBV7-9,.,19,CASSSPRNDQGISGNTIYF,TGTGCCAGCAGCTCCCCCCGAAATGACCAGGGTATATCTGGAAACACCATATATTTT
.,TRBJ2-5,TRBV6-5,.,15,CASSYSGTGGETQYF,TGTGCCAGCAGTTACTCGGGAACGGGTGGGGAGACCCAGTACTTC
few,TRBJ1-5,TRBV29-1,.,13,CSVETGRYQPQHF,TGCAGCGTTGAAACAGGGAGATATCAGCCCCAGCATTTT
.,TRBJ2-2,TRBV9,TRBD2,18,CASSVLTSGETVAGELFF,TGTGCCAGCAGCGTACTTACTAGCGGGGAGACGGTGGCCGGGGAGCTGTTTTTT
.,TRBJ1-4,TRBV30,.,13,CAWDQGVGEKLFF,TGTGCCTGGGACCAGGGTGTTGGCGAAAAACTGTTTTTT
.,TRBJ2-6,TRBV5-4,TRBD1,15,CASSLRTGGSNVLTF,TGTGCCAGCAGCTTGAGGACAGGGGGCTCAAACGTCCTGACTTTC
.,TRBJ2-7,TRBV13,.,15,CASSLEGSVTYEQYF,TGTGCCAGCAGCTTAGAGGGCAGCGTTACCTACGAGCAGTACTTC
.,TRBJ2-2,TRBV11-2,.,17,CASSLFDRRPNTGELFF,TGTGCCAGCAGCTTATTCGATCGGCGGCCTAACACCGGGGAGCTGTTTTTT